Listed below are T cell receptor beta chains from one sample, sequenced in a study of beta chain features in type 1 diabetes. Profiled with immunoSEQ multiplex PCR; TCRdb holds only in-frame clones, not every one. The sample carries 600,000 to 700,000 clones, 9.5% to 15% recorded once. Material: naive CD4+ T cells from blood. The source is a man aged 25-40 years with type 1 diabetes. CDR3s include the opening cysteine and the closing phenylalanine or tryptophan. Fields, in order: D gene, V gene, J gene, CDR3 length, clone size, CDR3 DNA, CDR3 protein. A D gene is named only where the DNA matches it firmly. Size values are once, few and many counts, or a class for expanded clones, and some rows have none.

d_call: NA
v_call: TRBV29-1
j_call: TRBJ2-5
cdr3_length: 14
clone_size: few
cdr3_nt: TGCAGCGTTGAGCCTGGCGCTACACAAGAGACCCAGTACTTC
cdr3_aa: CSVEPGATQETQYF

d_call: TRBD1
v_call: TRBV18
j_call: TRBJ2-3
cdr3_length: 15
clone_size: NA
cdr3_nt: TGTGCCAGCTCACCAGACAGGGCGGGTACAGATACGCAGTATTTT
cdr3_aa: CASSPDRAGTDTQYF

d_call: NA
v_call: TRBV29-1
j_call: TRBJ1-2
cdr3_length: 12
clone_size: few
cdr3_nt: TGCAGCGTTGAAGTGTCCGGACGGGGCTACACCTTC
cdr3_aa: CSVEVSGRGYTF

d_call: NA
v_call: TRBV9
j_call: TRBJ2-1
cdr3_length: 14
clone_size: NA
cdr3_nt: TGTGCCAGCAGCTACGGGACAAACTACAATGAGCAGTTCTTC
cdr3_aa: CASSYGTNYNEQFF

d_call: NA
v_call: TRBV11-2
j_call: TRBJ2-5
cdr3_length: 14
clone_size: few
cdr3_nt: TGTGCCAGCAGCCTACAGGGTTTTTCGGAGACCCAGTACTTC
cdr3_aa: CASSLQGFSETQYF

d_call: NA
v_call: TRBV6-6
j_call: TRBJ2-5
cdr3_length: 13
clone_size: NA
cdr3_nt: TGTGCCAGCAGGCGGACCGACAAAGAGACCCAGTACTTC
cdr3_aa: CASRRTDKETQYF

d_call: NA
v_call: TRBV7-3
j_call: TRBJ1-1
cdr3_length: 13
clone_size: NA
cdr3_nt: TGTGCCAGCAGCTTCGGGGAGAACACTGAAGCTTTCTTT
cdr3_aa: CASSFGENTEAFF

d_call: NA
v_call: TRBV7-9
j_call: TRBJ2-3
cdr3_length: 16
clone_size: NA
cdr3_nt: TGTGCCAGCAGCTCCCTAGGGGGGGCAGGCACAGATACGCAGTATTTT
cdr3_aa: CASSSLGGAGTDTQYF

d_call: TRBD2
v_call: TRBV15
j_call: TRBJ2-3
cdr3_length: 18
clone_size: few
cdr3_nt: TGTGCCACCAGCAAGATAGACCCAGCGGGGGGGCCGCGCGGTACGCAGTATTTT
cdr3_aa: CATSKIDPAGGPRGTQYF

d_call: NA
v_call: TRBV4-2
j_call: TRBJ1-4
cdr3_length: 14
clone_size: few
cdr3_nt: TGTGCCAGCAGCCCCCGTGAAAGGGAAAGGTTTCTGTTTTTT
cdr3_aa: CASSPRERERFLFF

d_call: NA
v_call: TRBV7-2
j_call: TRBJ2-7
cdr3_length: 17
clone_size: NA
cdr3_nt: TGTGCCAGCAGCCCCCAGGGGCCAGGGGTGATTCCCTACGAGCAGTACTTC
cdr3_aa: CASSPQGPGVIPYEQYF

d_call: TRBD1
v_call: TRBV29-1
j_call: TRBJ1-1
cdr3_length: 14
clone_size: NA
cdr3_nt: TGCAGCGGGGGACAGGGGGCCTCGGGGACTGAAGCTTTCTTT
cdr3_aa: CSGGQGASGTEAFF

d_call: TRBD2
v_call: TRBV27
j_call: TRBJ2-5
cdr3_length: 15
clone_size: few
cdr3_nt: TGTGCCAGCAGTTTATCAGGACTAGTGTGGGAGACCCAGTACTTC
cdr3_aa: CASSLSGLVWETQYF

d_call: TRBD1
v_call: TRBV11-2
j_call: TRBJ2-1
cdr3_length: 16
clone_size: NA
cdr3_nt: TGTGCCAGCAGCGCCATCATCGGACAGGGTTACAATGAGCAGTTCTTC
cdr3_aa: CASSAIIGQGYNEQFF

d_call: NA
v_call: TRBV5-4
j_call: TRBJ2-4
cdr3_length: 16
clone_size: few
cdr3_nt: TGTGCCAGCAGCTTGGAGGGGCGTGGAGGCCAAAACATTCAGTACTTC
cdr3_aa: CASSLEGRGGQNIQYF

d_call: TRBD1
v_call: TRBV7-8
j_call: TRBJ2-6
cdr3_length: 20
clone_size: few
cdr3_nt: TGTGCCAGCAGCCCCCTAGACCGAACAGGGGCCGTCTCTGGGGCCAACGTCCTGACTTTC
cdr3_aa: CASSPLDRTGAVSGANVLTF

d_call: TRBD2
v_call: TRBV10-3
j_call: TRBJ2-1
cdr3_length: 15
clone_size: few
cdr3_nt: TGTGCCATTCGACTCGATAGCGGGGGAATCAATGAGCAGTTCTTC
cdr3_aa: CAIRLDSGGINEQFF

d_call: NA
v_call: TRBV5-1
j_call: TRBJ2-1
cdr3_length: 11
clone_size: NA
cdr3_nt: TGCGCCAGCAGCTTGGATGGGCCTCTGTTCTTC
cdr3_aa: CASSLDGPLFF

d_call: TRBD1
v_call: TRBV30
j_call: TRBJ1-6
cdr3_length: 17
clone_size: few
cdr3_nt: TGTGCCTGGAGTAAGACCGGGACAGGGGTTGGTGGTTCACCCCTCCACTTT
cdr3_aa: CAWSKTGTGVGGSPLHF

d_call: TRBD1
v_call: TRBV27
j_call: TRBJ2-7
cdr3_length: 14
clone_size: few
cdr3_nt: TGTGCCAGCAGTTATAACAGGGGTACCTACGAGCAGTACTTC
cdr3_aa: CASSYNRGTYEQYF

d_call: TRBD1
v_call: TRBV9
j_call: TRBJ2-3
cdr3_length: 17
clone_size: NA
cdr3_nt: TGTGCCAGCAGCGTAGGGTTGACAGGGGGCAGGACAGATACGCAGTATTTT
cdr3_aa: CASSVGLTGGRTDTQYF

d_call: NA
v_call: TRBV30
j_call: TRBJ2-2
cdr3_length: 14
clone_size: NA
cdr3_nt: TGTGCCTGGAGACCGGGACCTCACACCGGGGAGCTGTTTTTT
cdr3_aa: CAWRPGPHTGELFF